This T cell receptor (beta chain) was found in a study of blood T cell repertoires in COVID-19. Study as a whole: Sources were T cells, B-cell-depleted T cells, or PBMCs; the material itself was cDNA or gDNA.

This CDR3 contains 18 residues. Per germline, CDR1 LGHDT and CDR2 YNNKEL (reference sequence). V was pared by 4 bases and J by 0 bases, with 22 bases between. Per the original methods: Amplified reference gene primers provided the basis for estimating nucleated cell counts. TCRdb's copy holds only in-frame clones and misses some; the assay was immunoSEQ multiplex PCR. From that table come the V and J calls and clone size; the DNA was used to work out D and trimming. The top ten hold 13% to 15% of the sample, which has 170,000 or so clones, 80% to 85% seen once. The TCR originated in a man aged 18-30 years with active or convalescent COVID-19. The V call is TRBV3-1 (or the pseudogene TRBV3-2), the J call TRBJ2-7; D uncertain. Material for sequencing was peripheral blood. The CDR3 DNA reads TGTGCCAGCAGCCCCCGACTCCCCTCCGCGGATATCTCCTACGAGCAGTACTTC. Translating gives CASSPRLPSADISYEQYF.